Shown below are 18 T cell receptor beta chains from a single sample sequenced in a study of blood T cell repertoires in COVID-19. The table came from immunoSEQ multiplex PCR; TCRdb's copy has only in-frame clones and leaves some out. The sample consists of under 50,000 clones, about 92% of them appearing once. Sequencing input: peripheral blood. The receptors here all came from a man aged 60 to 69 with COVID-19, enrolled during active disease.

Here the CDR3 reads CASSLGGGRTDTQYF. CDR3 nucleotides: TGTGCCAGCAGCTTGGGAGGGGGACGCACAGATACGCAGTATTTT. The chain couples TRBV5-6 to TRBJ2-3; TRBD1 might be the D (6 bases). CDR3 length: 15 residues. Germline V gene lookup returns CDR1 SGHDT and CDR2 YYEEEE. Trimming stripped 0 bases from V and 1 base from J, with 9 bases between.

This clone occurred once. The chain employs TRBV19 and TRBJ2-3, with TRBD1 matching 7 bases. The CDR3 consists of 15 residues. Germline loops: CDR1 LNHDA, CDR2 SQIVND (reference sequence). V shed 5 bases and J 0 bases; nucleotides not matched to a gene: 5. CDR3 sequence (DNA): TGTGCCAGTAGTCCCGACAGGGTTAGCACAGATACGCAGTATTTT. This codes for CASSPDRVSTDTQYF.

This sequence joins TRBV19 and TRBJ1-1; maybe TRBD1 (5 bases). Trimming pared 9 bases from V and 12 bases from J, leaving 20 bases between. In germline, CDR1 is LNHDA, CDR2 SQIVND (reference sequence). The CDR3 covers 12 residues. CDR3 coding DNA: TGTGCCAGCGGTGGGGCAGGGAGGAAGACTTTCTTT. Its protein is CASGGAGRKTFF.

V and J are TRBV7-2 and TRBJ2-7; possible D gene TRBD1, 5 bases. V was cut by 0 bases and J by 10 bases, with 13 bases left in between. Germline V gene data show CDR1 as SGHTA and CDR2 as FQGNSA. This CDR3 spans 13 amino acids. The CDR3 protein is CASSLAPLDSQYF. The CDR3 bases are TGTGCCAGCAGCTTAGCTCCCCTCGACAGCCAGTACTTC. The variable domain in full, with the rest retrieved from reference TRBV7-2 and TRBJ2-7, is GAGVSQSPSNKVTEKGKDVELRCDPISGHTALYWYRQSLGQGLEFLIYFQGNSAPDKSGLPSDRFSAERTGGSVSTLTIQRTQQEDSAVYLCASSLAPLDSQYFGPGTRLTVT.

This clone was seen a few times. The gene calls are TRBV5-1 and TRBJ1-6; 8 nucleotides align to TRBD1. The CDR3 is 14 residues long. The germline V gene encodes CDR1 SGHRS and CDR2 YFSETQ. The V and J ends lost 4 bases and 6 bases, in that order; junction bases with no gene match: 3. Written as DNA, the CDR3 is TGCGCCAGCAGCCCGGACAGGGCTAATTCACCCCTCCACTTT. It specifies CASSPDRANSPLHF.

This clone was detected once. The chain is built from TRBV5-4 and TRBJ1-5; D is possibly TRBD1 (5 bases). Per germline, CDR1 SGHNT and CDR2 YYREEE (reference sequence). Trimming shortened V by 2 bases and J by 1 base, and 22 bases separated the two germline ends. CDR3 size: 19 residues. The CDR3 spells CASSFGREVDLWSNQPQHF. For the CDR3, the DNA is TGTGCCAGCAGCTTCGGCAGGGAAGTAGATTTATGGAGCAATCAGCCCCAGCATTTT.

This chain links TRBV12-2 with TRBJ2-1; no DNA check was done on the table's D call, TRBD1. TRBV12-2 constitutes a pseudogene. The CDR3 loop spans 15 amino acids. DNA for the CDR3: TGTGCAAGTCGCTTAGCGCGTGGACACCCGACCTCTGAGTTCTTC. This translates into CASRLARGHPTSEFF.

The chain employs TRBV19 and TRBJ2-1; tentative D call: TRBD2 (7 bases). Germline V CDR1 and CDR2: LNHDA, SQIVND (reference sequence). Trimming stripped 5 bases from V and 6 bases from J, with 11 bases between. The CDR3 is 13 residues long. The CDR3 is CASSPGGRNEQFF. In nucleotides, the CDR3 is TGTGCCAGTAGTCCGGGGGGCCGCAATGAGCAGTTCTTC.

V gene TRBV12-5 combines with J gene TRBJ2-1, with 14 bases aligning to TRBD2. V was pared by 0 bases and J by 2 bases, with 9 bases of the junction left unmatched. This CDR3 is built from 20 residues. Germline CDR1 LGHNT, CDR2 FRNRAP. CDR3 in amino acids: CASGLVMGTSGGNAYNEQFF. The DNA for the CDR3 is TGTGCTAGTGGTTTGGTAATGGGGACTAGCGGGGGTAACGCCTACAATGAGCAGTTCTTC.

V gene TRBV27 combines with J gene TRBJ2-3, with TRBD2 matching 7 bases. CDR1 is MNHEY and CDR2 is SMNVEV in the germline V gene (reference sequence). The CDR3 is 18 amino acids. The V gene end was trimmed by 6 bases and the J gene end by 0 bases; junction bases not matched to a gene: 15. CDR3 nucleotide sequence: TGTGCCAGCAGCTCCCTGGGAGGGCTTGGAGGGAGCACAGATACGCAGTATTTT. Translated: CASSSLGGLGGSTDTQYF.

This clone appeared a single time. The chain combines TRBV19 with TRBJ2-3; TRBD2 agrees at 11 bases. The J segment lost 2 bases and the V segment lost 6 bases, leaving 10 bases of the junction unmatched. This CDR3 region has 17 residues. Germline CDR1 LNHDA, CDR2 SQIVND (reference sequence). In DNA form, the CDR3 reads TGTGCCAGTAGAAGACTAGCGGGGTTTACATACACAGATACGCAGTATTTT. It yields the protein CASRRLAGFTYTDTQYF.

The CDR3, as DNA: TGTGCCAGCAGCTTGGAGGGGCCTCTGAACACTGAAGCTTTCTTT. Residues: CASSLEGPLNTEAFF. The chain recombines TRBV5-5 with TRBJ1-1; D may be TRBD1 (5 bases). Germline V gene lookup returns CDR1 SGHKS and CDR2 YYEKEE (reference sequence). The length of the CDR3 is 15 residues. Between the trimmed V and J ends, which lost 0 bases and 0 bases, there was a span of 9 bases.

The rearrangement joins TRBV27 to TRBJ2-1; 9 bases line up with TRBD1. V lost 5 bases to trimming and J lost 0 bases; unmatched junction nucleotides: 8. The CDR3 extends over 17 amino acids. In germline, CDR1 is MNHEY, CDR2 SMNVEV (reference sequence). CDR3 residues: CASSAGQGFRSYNEQFF. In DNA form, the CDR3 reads TGTGCCAGCAGTGCGGGACAGGGTTTTCGCTCCTACAATGAGCAGTTCTTC.

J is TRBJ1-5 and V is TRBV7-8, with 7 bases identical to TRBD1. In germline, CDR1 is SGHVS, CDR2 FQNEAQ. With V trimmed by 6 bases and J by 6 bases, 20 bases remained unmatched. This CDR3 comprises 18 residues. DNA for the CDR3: TGTGCCAGCAGTTTTAACGTAAAGACAGGGATCTTCGGTCAGCCCCAGCATTTT. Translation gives CASSFNVKTGIFGQPQHF.

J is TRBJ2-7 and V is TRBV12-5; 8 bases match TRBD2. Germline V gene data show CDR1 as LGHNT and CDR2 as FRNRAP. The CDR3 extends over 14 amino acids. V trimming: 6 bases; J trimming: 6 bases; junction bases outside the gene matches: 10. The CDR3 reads CASGSGQAGAEQYF. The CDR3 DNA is TGTGCTAGTGGATCGGGCCAAGCGGGGGCCGAGCAGTACTTC. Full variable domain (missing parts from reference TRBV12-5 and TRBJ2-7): DARVTQTPRHKVTEMGQEVTMRCQPILGHNTVFWYRQTMMQGLELLAYFRNRAPLDDSGMPKDRFSAEMPDATLATLKIQPSEPRDSAVYFCASGSGQAGAEQYFGPGTRLTVT.

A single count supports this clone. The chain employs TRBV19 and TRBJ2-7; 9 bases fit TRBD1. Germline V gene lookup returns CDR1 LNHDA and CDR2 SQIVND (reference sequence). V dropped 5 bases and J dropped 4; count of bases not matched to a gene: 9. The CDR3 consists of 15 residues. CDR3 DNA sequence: TGTGCCAGTAGTGGGACAGGGATGGGGCTATACGAGCAGTACTTC. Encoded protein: CASSGTGMGLYEQYF.

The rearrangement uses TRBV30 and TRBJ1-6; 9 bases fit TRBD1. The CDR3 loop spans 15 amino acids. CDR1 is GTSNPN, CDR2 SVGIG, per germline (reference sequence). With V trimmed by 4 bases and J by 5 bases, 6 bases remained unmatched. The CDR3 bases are TGTGCCTGGACCCCCGGACAGGGGAATAATTCACCCCTCCACTTT. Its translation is CAWTPGQGNNSPLHF.

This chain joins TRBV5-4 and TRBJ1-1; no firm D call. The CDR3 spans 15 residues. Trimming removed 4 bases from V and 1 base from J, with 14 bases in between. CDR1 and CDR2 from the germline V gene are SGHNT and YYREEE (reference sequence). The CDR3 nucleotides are TGTGCCAGCAGCGTTGAACAATTTGGGAACACTGAAGCTTTCTTT. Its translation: CASSVEQFGNTEAFF.